This T cell receptor beta chain was profiled in a study of cytomegalovirus exposure and HLA in healthy donors. Study information: The same platform as the 500 to 700 first-cohort repertoires was used for the 130 or so validation repertoires, a later analysis reported.

Findings and limits, study-wide: According to the study, roughly 180 TCR beta chains were cytomegalovirus-associated. First-cohort TCR clusters tended to co-occur in the roughly 120 validation repertoires, a later analysis found.

As for this clone: Its antigen is unknown. One end of the junction does not line up with germline, which may come from a read error.

Germline assignment: CDR1 MDHEN and CDR2 SYDVKM. The CDR3 consists of 12 residues. Here immunoSEQ multiplex PCR was the method, and the copy in TCRdb shows in-frame clones only, minus some. This table has roughly 70,000 clones, over 85% appearing once. V and J are TRBV28 and TRBJ2-3; D remains ambiguous. The sequencing input was PBMCs. This clonotype was sampled from a man in his late teens or twenties in good health and CMV-seropositive. CDR3 loop: CASSLSTDTQYF. CDR3 coding DNA: TGTGCCAGCAGTTTAAGCACGGATACGCAGTATTTT.